What follows are 26 T cell receptor beta chains derived from one specimen sequenced in a study of beta chain features in type 1 diabetes. The isolated RNA, all of it, was reverse transcribed, so expressed TCRB transcripts were what got sequenced. Generated by immunoSEQ multiplex PCR, the TCRdb table keeps only in-frame clones and is missing some. The profile shows about 130,000 clones, approximately 9.2% of them singletons. The material sequenced was central memory CD4+ T cells from blood. These receptors all come from a man aged 18 to 35 in good health.

As for this clone: At one end the junction does not follow the germline gene, possibly because of a read error. The chain employs TRBV7-2 and TRBJ2-1; TRBD2 aligns across 9 bases. The CDR3 is 16 amino acids. The germline gives CDR1 SGHTA, CDR2 FQGNSA. The chain's CDR3 is CASSQEVGAGGNEQFF. In DNA form, the CDR3 reads TGCGCCAGCAGCCAAGAGGTGGGAGCGGGGGGAAATGAGCAGTTCTTC.

This clone was counted between two and nine times. This chain joins TRBV28 and TRBJ1-2, with D perhaps TRBD1 (5 bases). CDR3 length equals 15 residues. The V end was cut by 7 bases, the J end by 1 base, with 16 bases between. CDR1 is MDHEN, CDR2 SYDVKM, per germline. DNA for the CDR3: TGTGCCAGCAACCCGAAGGGGAAGGTTAACTATGGCTACACCTTC. This codes for CASNPKGKVNYGYTF.

In this sample, this clone turned up a few times. V is TRBV4-3 and J is TRBJ1-2, with a tentative D call TRBD1 (5 bases). Germline V CDR1 and CDR2: LGHNA, YSLEER. V was trimmed by 4 bases and J by 8 bases, leaving 14 bases between them. CDR3 length: 13 amino acids. CDR3 nucleotide sequence: TGCGCCAGCAGCCCATGGGACTCAGGGGGCTACACCTTC. Translation: CASSPWDSGGYTF.

This clone has just a few counts. The chain links TRBV5-4 to TRBJ2-3; 9 positions match TRBD2. Germline CDR1 reads SGHNT; CDR2 reads YYREEE (reference sequence). The CDR3 length is 15 residues. Unmatched junction bases numbered 5, after V lost 3 bases and J lost 3 bases. CDR3: CASSSPGLATDTQYF. DNA for the CDR3: TGTGCCAGCAGCTCCCCGGGACTAGCAACAGATACGCAGTATTTT.

The chain links TRBV5-5 to TRBJ2-1; 9 bases map to TRBD2. Germline V gene sequence: CDR1 SGHKS, CDR2 YYEKEE (reference sequence). Germline trimming cut 0 bases from V and 0 bases from J; bases unmatched to any gene: 7. The CDR3 length is 18 residues. The CDR3 DNA follows: TGTGCCAGCAGCTTGGCTAGCGGGGTTTTTAGCTCCTACAATGAGCAGTTCTTC. It yields the protein CASSLASGVFSSYNEQFF.

This clone was seen a handful of times. CDR3 nucleotide sequence: TGTGCCAGCAGCCACAGTACGGGACAGGGACTCTCTGGGGCCAACGTCCTGACTTTC. Amino acid sequence: CASSHSTGQGLSGANVLTF. The chain is built from TRBV7-3 and TRBJ2-6; 9 bases are a match to TRBD1. CDR3 length: 19 residues. CDR1 is SGHTA, CDR2 FQGTGA, per germline. With V trimmed by 5 bases and J by 0 bases, 11 bases remained unmatched.

This chain connects TRBV5-6 to TRBJ1-4, with D tentatively TRBD1 (5 bases). CDR3 length: 17 residues. V lost 5 bases, J lost 4 bases, and 21 bases lay in between. Germline CDR1 is SGHDT and CDR2 is YYEEEE. CDR3 region: CASSFWGLPAFNEKLFF. DNA for the CDR3: TGTGCCAGCAGTTTTTGGGGCCTCCCAGCCTTTAATGAAAAACTGTTTTTT.

This clone has just a few counts. The V and J genes are TRBV30 and TRBJ1-2, with D possibly TRBD1 on 6 matching bases. V was clipped by 5 bases and J by 3 bases, with 19 bases between them. The CDR3 loop spans 15 amino acids. CDR1 is GTSNPN, CDR2 SVGIG, per germline (reference sequence). Written as DNA, the CDR3 is TGTGCCTGGGGCCAGGTTCGAGGGGGGGACTATGGCTACACCTTC. This encodes CAWGQVRGGDYGYTF.

The genes are TRBV4-1 and TRBJ2-1; D gene unclear. Germline V gives CDR1 MGHRA, CDR2 YSYEKL. CDR3 length: 13 residues. V dropped 3 bases and J dropped 5 bases, with 8 bases sitting between them. For the CDR3, the DNA is TGCGCCAGCAGCCACCTAGAGGACAATGAGCAGTTCTTC. Its translation: CASSHLEDNEQFF.

V is TRBV7-8 and J is TRBJ2-7; TRBD2 is a possible D gene (5 bases). V lost 2 bases and J lost 0, with 11 bases in between. The CDR3 sequence is 15 residues long. Germline V gives CDR1 SGHVS, CDR2 FQNEAQ. The CDR3 region has the DNA TGTGCCAGCAGCTTATACGGGGAGAGCTCCTACGAGCAGTACTTC. The encoded protein is CASSLYGESSYEQYF.

This clone was picked up many times. J is TRBJ2-1 and V is TRBV28; 12 positions agree with TRBD2. The CDR3 totals 16 residues. The junction had 6 bases not matched to a gene; V was cut back by 6 bases and J by 3 bases. Per germline, CDR1 MDHEN and CDR2 SYDVKM. The chain's CDR3 is CASRLTSGGRYNEQFF. CDR3 sequence (DNA): TGTGCCAGCAGGCTTACTAGCGGGGGGCGCTACAATGAGCAGTTCTTC. The full variable domain, with the rest looked up from reference TRBV28 and TRBJ2-1, is DVKVTQSSRYLVKRTGEKVFLECVQDMDHENMFWYRQDPGLGLRLIYFSYDVKMKEKGDIPEGYSVSREKKERFSLILESASTNQTSMYLCASRLTSGGRYNEQFFGPGTRLTVL.

The chain recombines TRBV23-1 with TRBJ2-3; D is perhaps TRBD2 (6 bases). TRBV23-1 qualifies as an ORF whose function is uncertain. The CDR3 has 14 residues. V lost 3 bases to trimming and J lost 2 bases, with 9 bases between them. The CDR3 spells CASSHGGFTDTQYF. In nucleotides, the CDR3 is TGCGCCAGCAGTCACGGGGGATTCACAGATACGCAGTATTTT.

This clone was seen more than once but under ten times. The gene calls are TRBV27 and TRBJ1-1; 8 bases are shared with TRBD1. This CDR3 spans 14 amino acids. Germline CDR1 reads MNHEY; CDR2 reads SMNVEV (reference sequence). Trimming cost V 5 bases and J 4 bases; bases outside gene matches: 6. CDR3 DNA sequence: TGTGCCAGCAGTCCCCGGACAGGGAGCACTGAAGCTTTCTTT. Encoded protein: CASSPRTGSTEAFF.

The chain links TRBV6-4 to TRBJ1-4; D gene ambiguous. The CDR3 is 15 amino acids. Deletions cut 7 bases from V and 5 bases from J, with 17 bases between. The germline gives CDR1 MRHNA, CDR2 SNTAGT. Written as DNA, the CDR3 is TGTGCCAGCACCCAATGGAGAAGGCGGAATGAAAAACTGTTTTTT. As protein: CASTQWRRRNEKLFF.

The chain combines TRBV6-5 with TRBJ2-1; 8 nucleotides match TRBD2. There are 14 residues in the CDR3. CDR1 and CDR2 from the germline V gene are MNHEY and SVGAGI. V shed 2 bases, J shed 4 bases, and the junction held 1 base outside the gene matches. The DNA of the CDR3 is TGTGCCAGCAGTTACCGGGGGGGATACAATGAGCAGTTCTTC. This translates into CASSYRGGYNEQFF.

The chain has TRBV5-4 and TRBJ2-3; TRBD2 matches 7 bases. The V gene end was trimmed by 4 bases and the J gene end by 10 bases; junction bases not matched to a gene: 15. Germline-derived CDR1 and CDR2 are SGHNT and YYREEE (reference sequence). This CDR3 has 15 amino acids. The CDR3 DNA is TGTGCCAGCAGCACGACTCTAGCGGCTCTGGGCGCGCAGTATTTT. Translation: CASSTTLAALGAQYF. Together with reference TRBV5-4 and TRBJ2-3, the CDR3 gives the full variable domain: ETGVTQSPTHLIKTRGQQVTLRCSSQSGHNTVSWYQQALGQGPQFIFQYYREEENGRGNFPPRFSGLQFPNYSSELNVNALELDDSALYLCASSTTLAALGAQYFGPGTRLTVL.

The chain couples TRBV29-1 to TRBJ2-5; TRBD2 matches at 9 bases. V gave up 4 bases and J gave up 5 bases; unmatched junction bases: 14. This CDR3 spans 16 amino acids. Germline V CDR1 and CDR2: SQVTM, ANQGSEA. The CDR3 DNA sequence: TGCAGCGTTGGGGGCCTAGCGGGGCGGTTAGGGGAGACCCAGTACTTC. Encoded protein: CSVGGLAGRLGETQYF.

This clone was seen a handful of times. This chain links TRBV7-8 with TRBJ1-6, with 7 bases aligning to TRBD1. CDR1 SGHVS and CDR2 FQNEAQ come from the germline V gene. V lost 5 bases to trimming and J lost 7 bases; unmatched junction nucleotides: 11. This CDR3 has 16 amino acids. The CDR3 spells CASSVTSGTVNSPLHF. The CDR3 nucleotides are TGTGCCAGCAGCGTCACTTCAGGGACAGTGAATTCACCCCTCCACTTT.

This chain links TRBV19 with TRBJ2-3, with TRBD1 as a possible D gene (6 bases). Germline CDR1 is LNHDA and CDR2 is SQIVND (reference sequence). The CDR3 totals 15 residues. V lost 0 bases, J lost 5 bases, and 12 bases lay in between. This chain's CDR3 is CASSIDLRDIDTQYF. The CDR3 coding sequence is TGTGCCAGTAGTATAGACCTCCGGGACATAGATACGCAGTATTTT.

The CDR3 DNA is TGTGCCAGCAGTTACCGCGGGGGGGCCCACAATGAGCAGTTCTTC. This translates into CASSYRGGAHNEQFF. The chain uses TRBV6-5 and TRBJ2-1; 9 bases are shared with TRBD2. The CDR3 runs 15 residues. V lost 2 bases, J lost 5 bases, and 4 bases stayed unmatched. Germline V gives CDR1 MNHEY, CDR2 SVGAGI.

This clone was seen a few times. J is TRBJ2-1 and V is TRBV5-1; 14 bases are a match to TRBD2. The CDR3 totals 19 residues. The germline gives CDR1 SGHRS, CDR2 YFSETQ. Unmatched junction bases numbered 11, after V lost 4 bases and J lost 2 bases. The CDR3 spells CASSASGTSGGATYNEQFF. The CDR3 coding sequence is TGCGCCAGCAGCGCGTCCGGGACTAGCGGGGGCGCTACCTACAATGAGCAGTTCTTC.

This clone has a handful of counts. This chain uses TRBV6-6 with TRBJ2-5; 9 bases are shared with TRBD2. V lost 7 bases and J lost 5; bases outside the gene matches: 8. This CDR3 comprises 14 residues. Germline lookup yields CDR1 MNHNY and CDR2 SVGAGI (reference sequence). CDR3: CASTFSGGGETQYF. The CDR3 DNA reads TGTGCCAGCACCTTTAGCGGGGGAGGCGAGACCCAGTACTTC.

This clone was counted a few times. The CDR3 reads CASSQQGDNVLTF. The CDR3 nucleotides read TGCGCCAGCAGCCAACAGGGTGACAACGTCCTGACTTTC. This sequence joins TRBV5-1 and TRBJ2-6, with D possibly TRBD1 on 6 matching bases. Deletions cut 4 bases from V and 9 bases from J, with 11 bases between. The germline gives CDR1 SGHRS, CDR2 YFSETQ. The CDR3 is made up of 13 amino acids.

This clone has a handful of counts. The chain uses TRBV18 and TRBJ1-2; tentative D call: TRBD1 (6 bases). CDR1 is KGHSH and CDR2 is LQKENI in the germline V gene. Trimming removed 2 bases from V and 3 bases from J, with 10 bases in between. The CDR3 consists of 14 residues. The CDR3 loop is CASSPGQSDYGYTF. CDR3 nucleotides: TGTGCCAGCTCACCAGGACAGAGTGACTATGGCTACACCTTC. Variable domain in full (rest from reference TRBV18 and TRBJ1-2): NAGVMQNPRHLVRRRGQEARLRCSPMKGHSHVYWYRQLPEEGLKFMVYLQKENIIDESGMPKERFSAEFPKEGPSILRIQQVVRGDSAAYFCASSPGQSDYGYTFGSGTRLTVV.

A few counts support this clone. The chain is built from TRBV7-2 and TRBJ2-1, with D perhaps TRBD2 (5 bases). The germline V gene has CDR1 SGHTA and CDR2 FQGNSA. The CDR3 sequence is 14 residues long. Deletions cut 6 bases from V and 4 bases from J, with 13 bases between. Written as DNA, the CDR3 is TGTGCCAGCAGTCGGTCTAGCAGTTACAATGAGCAGTTCTTC. Translated: CASSRSSSYNEQFF.

The chain recombines TRBV18 with TRBJ1-5; D ambiguous. Trimming removed 2 bases from V and 2 bases from J, with 16 bases in between. Germline CDR1 is KGHSH and CDR2 is LQKENI. This CDR3 is 17 amino acids long. The CDR3 region has the DNA TGTGCCAGCTCACCAGTTAGGAGCGGGGATGGCAATCAGCCCCAGCATTTT. The encoded protein is CASSPVRSGDGNQPQHF.